The 10 T cell receptor beta chains below all came from one sample that was sequenced in a study of identical twins. A single record per CDR3 protein comes from TCRdb applying MiXCR to the 5' RACE reads. Of under 300,000 distinct CDR3 sequences listed, about 8% are singletons. These data were also filed under a second study, of yellow fever vaccine responses in identical twins.

Sequencing used CD8+ T cells sorted from blood. The receptors were gathered from a woman between 18 and 29 years old in good health.

The genes are TRBV6-1 and TRBJ1-5; D perhaps matches TRBD1 (6 bases). Trimming took 3 bases from V and 10 from J, leaving 16 bases between them. Germline V gives CDR1 MNHNS, CDR2 SASEGT. This CDR3 spans 14 amino acids. This CDR3 is CASSDTGGPGPQHF. The CDR3 region has the DNA TGTGCCAGCAGTGACACGGGGGGCCCGGGCCCCCAGCATTTT.

This clonotype was detected ten times or more. The chain combines TRBV29-1 with TRBJ2-7, with 11 positions matching TRBD1. The CDR3 runs to 14 residues. Per the germline V gene, CDR1 is SQVTM and CDR2 is ANQGSEA. V trimming: 4 bases; J trimming: 4 bases; junction bases outside the gene matches: 6. CDR3 region: CSVAGTGGEYEQYF. As DNA, the CDR3 is TGCAGCGTTGCCGGGACAGGGGGGGAGTACGAGCAGTACTTC.

In this sample, this clonotype turned up once. Mismatch with germline at one junction end may stem from a read error. The chain joins TRBV20-1 to TRBJ2-7, with 11 bases matching TRBD2. The V gene's germline CDR1 is DFQATT and CDR2 SNEGSKA (reference sequence). CDR3 length: 18 amino acids. This chain's CDR3 is CCARDLGTSGPKYYEQYF. The CDR3 DNA reads TGCTGTGCTAGAGATCTCGGGACTAGCGGCCCTAAATACTACGAGCAGTACTTC.

The gene calls are TRBV7-3 and TRBJ1-1; D is possibly TRBD1 (6 bases). Trimming removed 4 bases at V and 7 bases at J, with 16 bases between. Germline V gene data show CDR1 as SGHTA and CDR2 as FQGTGA. This CDR3 is 14 amino acids long. CDR3 nucleotide sequence: TGTGCCAGCAGCTCGACACAGGGAAGGGGTGAAGCTTTCTTT. Its protein is CASSSTQGRGEAFF.

This clonotype appeared many times. The chain recombines TRBV27 with TRBJ2-1, with 11 bases aligning to TRBD2. Germline V gene sequence: CDR1 MNHEY, CDR2 SMNVEV (reference sequence). The CDR3 loop spans 14 amino acids. J lost 7 bases, V lost 6 bases, and 5 bases had no gene match. The CDR3 is CASSPGLAANEQFF. For the CDR3, the DNA is TGTGCCAGCAGCCCGGGACTAGCGGCAAATGAGCAGTTCTTC.

This clonotype was counted only a few times. The chain combines TRBV28 with TRBJ2-7; D is perhaps TRBD1 (6 bases). The V end was cut by 5 bases, the J end by 4 bases, with 21 bases between. CDR3 length: 16 amino acids. Germline-derived CDR1 and CDR2 are MDHEN and SYDVKM. The CDR3 region has the DNA TGTGCCAGCAGTGGATCGTACAGGGTTTCCCCTTACGAGCAGTACTTC. Its translation: CASSGSYRVSPYEQYF.

The chain employs TRBV6-1 and TRBJ2-5; 9 nucleotides agree with TRBD1. The V gene end was trimmed by 4 bases and the J gene end by 2 bases; junction bases not matched to a gene: 5. This CDR3 comprises 15 residues. CDR1 is MNHNS, CDR2 SASEGT, per germline. CDR3 in amino acids: CASSGPGTGQETQYF. The CDR3 region has the DNA TGTGCCAGCAGTGGCCCCGGGACAGGGCAAGAGACCCAGTACTTC.

The chain joins TRBV7-2 to TRBJ1-5, with TRBD1 matching 9 bases. The V and J ends lost 5 bases and 4 bases, in that order; junction bases with no gene match: 6. CDR3 length: 15 residues. Germline values: CDR1 SGHTA, CDR2 FQGNSA. CDR3: CASSPDRGFNQPQHF. The CDR3 region has the DNA TGTGCCAGCAGCCCGGACAGGGGCTTTAATCAGCCCCAGCATTTT.

V usage is TRBV20-1 and J usage is TRBJ2-7; no reliable D call. The germline gives CDR1 DFQATT, CDR2 SNEGSKA (reference sequence). There are 14 residues in the CDR3. V was cut by 0 bases and J by 4 bases, with 13 bases left in between. This chain's CDR3 is CSARDSDQIYEQYF. As DNA, the CDR3 is TGCAGTGCTAGAGATTCGGACCAAATTTACGAGCAGTACTTC.

This clonotype appeared a single time. The chain has TRBV4-1 and TRBJ1-4, with TRBD1 matching 9 bases. CDR1 and CDR2 from the germline V gene are MGHRA and YSYEKL. V gave up 5 bases and J gave up 7 bases; unmatched junction bases: 5. This CDR3 is 14 amino acids long. The CDR3 DNA follows: TGCGCCAGCAGCTCCCGACAGGGGGTTGAAAAACTGTTTTTT. The encoded protein is CASSSRQGVEKLFF.